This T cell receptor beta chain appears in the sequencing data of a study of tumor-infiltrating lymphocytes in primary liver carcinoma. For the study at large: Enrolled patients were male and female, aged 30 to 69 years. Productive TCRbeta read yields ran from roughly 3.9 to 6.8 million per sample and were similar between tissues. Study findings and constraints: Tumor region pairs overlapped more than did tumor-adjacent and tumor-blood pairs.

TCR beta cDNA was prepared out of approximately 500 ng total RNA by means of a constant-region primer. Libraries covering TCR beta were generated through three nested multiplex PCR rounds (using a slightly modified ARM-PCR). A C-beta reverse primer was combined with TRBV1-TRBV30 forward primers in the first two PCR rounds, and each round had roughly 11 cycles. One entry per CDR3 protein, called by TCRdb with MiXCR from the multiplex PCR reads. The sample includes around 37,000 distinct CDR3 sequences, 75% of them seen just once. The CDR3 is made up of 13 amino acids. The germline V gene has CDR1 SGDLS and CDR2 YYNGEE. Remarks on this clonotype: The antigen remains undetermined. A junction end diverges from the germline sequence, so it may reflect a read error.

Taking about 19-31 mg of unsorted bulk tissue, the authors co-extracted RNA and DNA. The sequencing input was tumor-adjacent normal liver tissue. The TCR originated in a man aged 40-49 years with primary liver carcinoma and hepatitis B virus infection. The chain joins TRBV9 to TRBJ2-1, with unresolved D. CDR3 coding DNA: TGTGACAGCAGCGCCTCTGGGTTGGGTGAGCAGTTATTC. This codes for CDSSASGLGEQLF.